These 17 T cell receptor beta chains share one sample of origin, sequenced in a study of early T cells in non-severe SARS-CoV-2 infection. TCRdb itself ran the 5' RACE reads through MiXCR, one entry per CDR3 protein. The sample has tens of thousands of distinct CDR3 sequences; 11% to 15% are singletons. Material for sequencing was whole blood. The origin of the receptors is an adult who was a healthcare worker with PCR-confirmed SARS-CoV-2 infection or an uninfected control (not recorded which).

This clonotype showed up many times. The chain recombines TRBV29-1 with TRBJ2-1; 7 bases fit TRBD2. CDR1 and CDR2 from the germline V gene are SQVTM and ANQGSEA. The CDR3 has 13 residues. V was clipped by 7 bases and J by 6 bases; unmatched bases: 9. CDR3 residues: CSANGLGFNEQFF. CDR3 coding DNA: TGCAGCGCTAACGGACTAGGTTTCAATGAGCAGTTCTTC.

This clonotype came up many times. CDR3 DNA: TGTGCCAGCAGACCCCACAGGGGCGGCTATGGCTACACCTTC. It translates to CASRPHRGGYGYTF. J is TRBJ1-2 and V is TRBV6-5, with 7 nucleotides matching TRBD1. V lost 6 bases and J lost 4; bases outside the gene matches: 8. Germline CDR1 MNHEY, CDR2 SVGAGI. This CDR3 has 14 residues.

This clonotype was recorded many times. The chain is built from TRBV19 and TRBJ1-4; D is unresolved. This CDR3 is built from 16 residues. The V gene lost 6 bases and the J gene lost 0 bases, with 14 bases spanning the gap. CDR1 and CDR2 (germline): LNHDA, SQIVND (reference sequence). The chain's CDR3 is CASRIALGATNEKLFF. DNA of the CDR3: TGTGCCAGTAGGATTGCCCTAGGAGCAACTAATGAAAAACTGTTTTTT.

By sample share, this clonotype is medium-sized. The chain joins TRBV14 to TRBJ2-1; D perhaps matches TRBD2 (5 bases). The germline gives CDR1 SGHDN, CDR2 FVKESK. The CDR3 has 16 amino acids. The V gene lost 4 bases and the J gene lost 7 bases, with 20 bases spanning the gap. The CDR3 DNA reads as TGTGCCAGCAGCCCCGTAGGAGGTGGAGGAAAAAATGAGCAGTTCTTC. This encodes CASSPVGGGGKNEQFF.

This clonotype showed up many times. This chain connects TRBV7-8 to TRBJ2-1; 13 bases fit TRBD2. The V segment lost 3 bases and the J segment 8 bases; nucleotides outside the gene matches: 4. This CDR3 is built from 15 residues. CDR1 SGHVS and CDR2 FQNEAQ come from the germline V gene. The CDR3 region is CASSFGLAGVDEQFF. The CDR3 DNA is TGTGCCAGCAGCTTCGGACTAGCGGGAGTGGATGAGCAGTTCTTC.

As regards this clonotype: One base away lies a much larger clone, so this may be a sequencing read error. The chain combines TRBV7-8 with TRBJ2-7, with 7 positions matching TRBD1. Germline V CDR1 and CDR2: SGHVS, FQNEAQ. The CDR3 length is 14 residues. CDR3 nucleotides: TGTGCCAACAGCTCGACAGGGCAGCCCTACGAGCAGTACTTC. This gives the protein CANSSTGQPYEQYF.

This clonotype occurred many times. The rearrangement uses TRBV7-2 and TRBJ2-7; 8 nucleotides line up with TRBD2. V lost 2 bases, J lost 5 bases, and 5 bases stayed unmatched. From germline, CDR1 is SGHTA and CDR2 FQGNSA. The CDR3 is 14 amino acids. The CDR3 protein is CASSLYSGNNEQYF. The CDR3 DNA is TGTGCCAGCAGCTTATATAGCGGGAACAACGAGCAGTACTTC.

This clonotype has at least ten counts. The chain carries TRBV18 and TRBJ1-2; 9 nucleotides line up with TRBD1. The CDR3 loop spans 16 amino acids. Trimming removed 5 bases from V and 4 bases from J; junction bases left unmatched: 11. In germline, CDR1 is KGHSH, CDR2 LQKENI. For the CDR3, the DNA is TGTGCCAGCTCAGCATCCACCGGGACAGGGTTCTATGGCTACACCTTC. Its protein is CASSASTGTGFYGYTF.

J is TRBJ1-4 and V is TRBV12-3 or TRBV12-4, with D possibly matching TRBD1 (6 bases). The CDR3 spans 15 residues. With 4 bases removed from V and 7 bases from J, the gap between germline ends came to 16 bases. CDR3 sequence (DNA): TGTGCCAGCAGTTCCCCCGTCAGGGGCCCTGAAAAACTGTTTTTT. It translates to CASSSPVRGPEKLFF.

Regarding this clonotype: Being one base from a much bigger clone, this may be a read error. The CDR3 does not close with the conserved phenylalanine or tryptophan, likely indicating a read error. The chain recombines TRBV7-2 with TRBJ2-5; a possible D gene is TRBD2 (6 bases). CDR1 is SGHTA and CDR2 is FQGNSA in the germline V gene. Between the trimmed V and J ends, which lost 4 bases and 0 bases, there was a span of 12 bases. The CDR3 runs 15 residues. CDR3 sequence: CASSWRAGYQETQYL. CDR3 nucleotide sequence: TGTGCCAGCAGCTGGCGGGCGGGGTACCAAGAGACCCAGTACTTA.

Notes on this clonotype: Germline and junction disagree at one end, which may indicate a read error. The V and J genes are TRBV7-9 and TRBJ2-3, with D perhaps TRBD2 (6 bases). Germline CDR1 SEHNR, CDR2 FQNEAQ (reference sequence). The CDR3 totals 14 residues. CDR3 loop: CAGSSWGDTDTQYF. The CDR3, as DNA: TGTGCCGGCAGCTCATGGGGGGACACAGATACGCAGTATTTT.

The chain is built from TRBV6-1 and TRBJ1-1; no clear D gene. The V end was cut by 4 bases, the J end by 7 bases, with 16 bases between. Germline CDR1 reads MNHNS; CDR2 reads SASEGT. CDR3 size: 14 residues. The CDR3 sequence is CASSGAQEANEAFF. The CDR3 nucleotides are TGTGCCAGCAGTGGGGCGCAGGAAGCCAATGAAGCTTTCTTT.

This clonotype was found a few times. The chain uses TRBV2 and TRBJ2-5; TRBD2 agrees at 7 bases. Looked up from germline, CDR1 is SNHLY and CDR2 is FYNNEI. The CDR3 runs 16 residues. The V gene end was trimmed by 0 bases and the J gene end by 5 bases; junction bases not matched to a gene: 9. As DNA, the CDR3 is TGTGCCAGCAGTGAAGCAGAAGGCCTGGGGGGGGAGACCCAGTACTTC. As protein: CASSEAEGLGGETQYF.

V gene TRBV11-1 combines with J gene TRBJ2-1; D might be TRBD2 (6 bases). The CDR3 loop spans 14 amino acids. Germline CDR1 SGHAT, CDR2 FQDESV (reference sequence). V was pared by 3 bases and J by 2 bases, with 8 bases between. The CDR3 DNA reads as TGTGCCAGCAGCTTCAGCGGGCCCTACAATGAGCAGTTCTTC. This encodes CASSFSGPYNEQFF.

The chain uses TRBV6-5 and TRBJ2-7, with 7 bases identical to TRBD1. The ends lost 1 base at V and 2 bases at J; junction bases unmatched: 5. This CDR3 is built from 15 residues. Germline V gene sequence: CDR1 MNHEY, CDR2 SVGAGI. For the CDR3, the DNA is TGTGCCAGCAGTTACTTCCAGGACAGGCCCTACGAGCAGTACTTC. Amino acid sequence: CASSYFQDRPYEQYF.

The chain uses TRBV29-1 and TRBJ1-1; D is undetermined. Trimming stripped 0 bases from V and 10 bases from J, with 18 bases between. CDR1 is SQVTM and CDR2 is ANQGSEA in the germline V gene. The CDR3 length is 14 residues. The CDR3: CSVEDQPRSLGAFF. The CDR3 DNA sequence: TGCAGCGTTGAAGATCAACCCCGTAGTCTAGGAGCTTTCTTT.

The V gene is TRBV5-5, the J gene TRBJ2-1; weak D call: TRBD1 (5 bases). This CDR3 has 15 amino acids. V lost 2 bases and J 8 bases, leaving 17 bases between the germline ends. The V gene's germline CDR1 is SGHKS and CDR2 YYEKEE (reference sequence). CDR3 in DNA: TGTGCCAGCAGCTTTAACTGGGGCATATGGGATGAGCAGTTCTTC. Protein product: CASSFNWGIWDEQFF.